This T cell receptor (beta chain) was obtained from a study of blood T cell repertoires in COVID-19. The junction had 5 bases not matched to a gene; V was cut back by 3 bases and J by 5 bases. The germline V gene has CDR1 KGHDR and CDR2 SFDVKD. The CDR3 covers 15 residues. Under the authors' procedure: Nucleated cell counts were estimated from reference gene primer amplification. Only in-frame clones appear in the TCRdb table, and some are missing; sequencing was by immunoSEQ multiplex PCR. V, J and clone size derive from that table, while D and trimming were established from the DNA sequence. The table shows 90,000 or so clones, with 90% occurring only once.

The sample consisted of peripheral blood. The chain carries TRBV24-1 and TRBJ1-4; 7 positions match TRBD1. The sequence was collected from a woman older than 75 with active or convalescent COVID-19. CDR3 amino acids: CATSDQGGRNEKLFF. The CDR3 nucleotides are TGTGCCACCAGTGATCAAGGGGGCCGAAATGAAAAACTGTTTTTT.